Described below is a single T cell receptor (beta chain) sequence and its context. The entry originates in a study of T cell changes during pregnancy in multiple sclerosis. Measured with immunoSEQ multiplex PCR; TCRdb has only the in-frame clones, and not every one. This sample has about 120,000 clones, with 90% to 95% found just once. Per germline, CDR1 SNHLY and CDR2 FYNNEI. The CDR3 sequence is 15 residues long. V was clipped by 6 bases and J by 7 bases; unmatched bases: 8. This receptor was obtained from a female donor with multiple sclerosis, enrolled in a pregnancy study. The chain uses TRBV2 and TRBJ2-1; 11 bases fit TRBD2. Specimen: peripheral blood, collected in the third trimester of pregnancy. The CDR3 coding sequence is TGTGCCAGCAGCGGACTAGCGGGCCTTAGGAATGAGCAGTTCTTC. It is translated as CASSGLAGLRNEQFF.